These 21 T cell receptor beta chains came from one sample sequenced in a study of T-cell memory formation after mild COVID-19. MiXCR was run by TCRdb on the 5' RACE reads, yielding one entry per CDR3 protein. The table lists 350,000 to 500,000 distinct CDR3 sequences, about 25% of them singletons. Material: PBMCs or a T cell subset sorted from them (not recorded which). These receptors all stem from an adult woman who had mild COVID-19 (a few samples of this study predate the infection). Cell type and time point are not known.

The J gene is TRBJ2-1, the V gene TRBV5-1; 10 nucleotides match TRBD1. CDR3 length: 16 amino acids. Germline CDR1 and CDR2: SGHRS and YFSETQ. V trimming: 0 bases; J trimming: 5 bases; junction bases outside the gene matches: 5. In nucleotides, the CDR3 is TGCGCCAGCAGCTTGGAGTTTGGGACAGGGGACAATGAGCAGTTCTTC. Its protein is CASSLEFGTGDNEQFF. Full variable domain (missing parts from reference TRBV5-1 and TRBJ2-1): KAGVTQTPRYLIKTRGQQVTLSCSPISGHRSVSWYQQTPGQGLQFLFEYFSETQRNKGNFPGRFSGRQFSNSRSEMNVSTLELGDSALYLCASSLEFGTGDNEQFFGPGTRLTVL.

This chain joins TRBV6-5 and TRBJ1-4, with D maybe TRBD1 (6 bases). CDR3 length: 17 amino acids. V lost 0 bases, J lost 5 bases, and 16 bases lay in between. Germline values: CDR1 MNHEY, CDR2 SVGAGI. The CDR3 sequence is CASSYSKASGANEKLFF. The DNA for the CDR3 is TGTGCCAGCAGTTACTCGAAGGCGTCGGGGGCCAATGAAAAACTGTTTTTT.

The J gene is TRBJ1-1, the V gene TRBV9; TRBD1 might be the D (6 bases). The germline V gene has CDR1 SGDLS and CDR2 YYNGEE. V dropped 0 bases and J dropped 3 bases, with 15 bases sitting between them. The length of the CDR3 is 16 residues. The CDR3 region is CASSVEGGALDTEAFF. The CDR3 nucleotides are TGTGCCAGCAGCGTAGAGGGGGGGGCGCTGGACACTGAAGCTTTCTTT.

This clonotype was picked up many times. Germline is not matched at one junction end, which may reflect a read error. V gene TRBV5-1 combines with J gene TRBJ2-5; a weak D match, TRBD1 (6 bases). This CDR3 is 13 amino acids long. The germline V gene encodes CDR1 SGHRS and CDR2 YFSETQ. DNA of the CDR3: TGTGCCAGCAGCTTAGGACAGCAAGAGACCCAGTACTTC. It yields the protein CASSLGQQETQYF.

The chain is built from TRBV7-9 and TRBJ2-5; D assignment may be TRBD1 or TRBD2 (6 bases each). Germline V gene sequence: CDR1 SEHNR, CDR2 FQNEAQ (reference sequence). The V end lost 0 bases, the J end lost 1 base, and 15 bases lay between the germline ends. The CDR3 is 17 amino acids. CDR3 coding DNA: TGTGCCAGCAGCTTAGCGTGGGGGGCTGAGGGCCAAGAGACCCAGTACTTC. Its translation is CASSLAWGAEGQETQYF.

This clonotype was seen a handful of times. The chain recombines TRBV5-1 with TRBJ2-3; D gene unclear. The CDR3 sequence is 14 residues long. V was shortened by 5 bases and J by 2 bases, with 12 bases between the two germline ends. Per germline, CDR1 SGHRS and CDR2 YFSETQ. For the CDR3, the DNA is TGCGCCAGCAGGACGGAGACCTACACAGATACGCAGTATTTT. The encoded protein is CASRTETYTDTQYF.

The V call is TRBV20-1, the J call TRBJ1-5, with a possible D match to TRBD1 (6 bases). The CDR3 spans 12 residues. V lost 4 bases and J lost 10, with 14 bases in between. The germline CDR1 and CDR2 sequences are DFQATT and SNEGSKA (reference sequence). The CDR3, as DNA: TGCAGTGCTAACCGGGACATAAGTCCCCAGCATTTT. Amino acids: CSANRDISPQHF.

For the CDR3, the DNA is TGTGCCTGGAGTGTTCTCCAAGCGGGAGGGCAGGGTGAGCAGTTCTTC. Protein sequence: CAWSVLQAGGQGEQFF. The rearrangement links TRBV30 to TRBJ2-1; TRBD2 aligns across 10 bases. V dropped 0 bases and J dropped 9; count of bases not matched to a gene: 11. CDR3 length: 16 amino acids. The germline V gene encodes CDR1 GTSNPN and CDR2 SVGIG (reference sequence).

This clonotype was detected ten times or more. The chain has TRBV5-1 and TRBJ2-1; 8 nucleotides align to TRBD2. Losses at the gene ends were 6 bases for V and 0 bases for J; bases not matched to a gene: 14. Per the germline V gene, CDR1 is SGHRS and CDR2 is YFSETQ. The CDR3 sequence is 18 residues long. CDR3 in amino acids: CASTPSRGGTPSYNEQFF. The CDR3 nucleotides read TGCGCCAGCACCCCGAGTCGGGGGGGAACCCCCTCCTACAATGAGCAGTTCTTC.

The table lists this clonotype with a count of one. The chain has TRBV27 and TRBJ2-1, with TRBD2 matching 11 bases. Germline values: CDR1 MNHEY, CDR2 SMNVEV (reference sequence). With 5 bases clipped from V and 12 bases from J, the junction kept 15 bases outside the gene matches. CDR3 length: 16 residues. CDR3 nucleotides: TGTGCCAGCAGTCGTCTAGCGGGAGGTCAAGCGGTGGGGCAGTTCTTC. Protein product: CASSRLAGGQAVGQFF.

This clonotype was observed many times. The CDR3 region has the DNA TGTGCCAGCAGTGAAGGTTTTCGGCAGGGCAACTACGAGCAGTACTTC. Encoded protein: CASSEGFRQGNYEQYF. J is TRBJ2-7 and V is TRBV25-1; the D gene is possibly TRBD1 (5 bases). This CDR3 has 16 residues. Trimming cost V 2 bases and J 3 bases, with 17 bases left between them. Germline CDR1 and CDR2: MGHDK and SYGVNS.

Ten or more counts support this clonotype. The V gene is TRBV27, the J gene TRBJ2-3; D unclear. CDR1 and CDR2 from the germline V gene are MNHEY and SMNVEV (reference sequence). V was trimmed by 6 bases and J by 0 bases, leaving 7 bases between them. This CDR3 has 13 amino acids. CDR3 region: CASSSHSTDTQYF. The CDR3 DNA reads as TGTGCCAGCAGCAGTCATAGCACAGATACGCAGTATTTT.

The chain joins TRBV7-3 to TRBJ1-1, with 12 bases matching TRBD1. The CDR3 length is 16 residues. J was trimmed by 4 bases and V by 1 base; bases with no gene match: 4. Germline V gene sequence: CDR1 SGHTA, CDR2 FQGTGA. This chain's CDR3 is CASSLMGQGAGTEAFF. The CDR3 DNA follows: TGTGCCAGCAGCTTAATGGGACAGGGGGCTGGCACTGAAGCTTTCTTT.

This clonotype was seen a handful of times. V and J are TRBV12-3 or TRBV12-4 and TRBJ1-2; TRBD1 is a possible D gene (6 bases). Trimming took off 3 bases at V and 6 bases at J, with 11 bases between the two ends. The CDR3 is made up of 13 amino acids. CDR3: CASSFRGADGYTF. In DNA, the CDR3 is TGTGCCAGCAGTTTTAGGGGGGCGGATGGCTACACCTTC.

This chain uses TRBV4-1 with TRBJ1-1; D unclear. CDR1 MGHRA and CDR2 YSYEKL come from the germline V gene. V shed 1 base and J shed 2 bases, with 11 bases lying between them. CDR3 length: 15 amino acids. The CDR3 DNA is TGCGCCAGCAGCCAAGCCAGGTTTGGAAACACTGAAGCTTTCTTT. This translates into CASSQARFGNTEAFF.

The rearrangement uses TRBV30 and TRBJ2-1; D may match TRBD1 or TRBD2 (5 bases each). The ends were cut back, 8 bases at V and 6 bases at J, with 17 bases in the middle. CDR1 GTSNPN and CDR2 SVGIG come from the germline V gene (reference sequence). The CDR3 is made up of 13 amino acids. The CDR3 DNA sequence: TGTGCCACCACTAGAGGGGAGATCAATGAGCAGTTCTTC. Its translation is CATTRGEINEQFF.

This chain uses TRBV20-1 with TRBJ1-1; perhaps TRBD1 as D (5 bases). V lost 6 bases and J lost 8, with 16 bases in between. The length of the CDR3 is 12 residues. Germline loops: CDR1 DFQATT, CDR2 SNEGSKA (reference sequence). Here the CDR3 reads CSAPAQGPEAFF. DNA for the CDR3: TGCAGTGCCCCTGCCCAGGGTCCGGAAGCTTTCTTT.

A few counts support this clonotype. The J gene is TRBJ1-2, the V gene TRBV12-3 or TRBV12-4; D perhaps matches TRBD1 (5 bases). The CDR3 runs to 13 residues. The V end was cut by 3 bases, the J end by 5 bases, with 10 bases between. In DNA form, the CDR3 reads TGTGCCAGCAGTTTGTACAGGCTGTATGGCTACACCTTC. Translated, it gives CASSLYRLYGYTF.

DNA for the CDR3: TGTGCCAGCAGTTACTCGGACAGTGCGAACACCGGGGAGCTGTTTTTT. It codes for CASSYSDSANTGELFF. The J gene is TRBJ2-2, the V gene TRBV6-5, with a possible D match to TRBD1 (6 bases). Germline CDR1 MNHEY, CDR2 SVGAGI. V lost 0 bases, J lost 0 bases, and 8 bases lay in between. This CDR3 is 16 amino acids long.

The chain recombines TRBV21-1 with TRBJ2-5. TRBV21-1 is given as a pseudogene. This CDR3 comprises 18 residues. The CDR3 is CASSKSCEVARLQETQYF. In nucleotides, the CDR3 is TGTGCCAGCAGCAAAAGTTGTGAGGTCGCGCGGCTCCAAGAGACCCAGTACTTC.

The chain links TRBV10-3 to TRBJ2-1, with 7 bases that match TRBD2. V gave up 4 bases and J gave up 5 bases; unmatched junction bases: 11. Germline CDR1 ENHRY, CDR2 SYGVKD. CDR3 length equals 16 residues. The chain's CDR3 is CAISGRDLSGNNEQFF. The CDR3 bases are TGTGCCATCAGTGGGCGGGACTTGAGCGGGAACAATGAGCAGTTCTTC.